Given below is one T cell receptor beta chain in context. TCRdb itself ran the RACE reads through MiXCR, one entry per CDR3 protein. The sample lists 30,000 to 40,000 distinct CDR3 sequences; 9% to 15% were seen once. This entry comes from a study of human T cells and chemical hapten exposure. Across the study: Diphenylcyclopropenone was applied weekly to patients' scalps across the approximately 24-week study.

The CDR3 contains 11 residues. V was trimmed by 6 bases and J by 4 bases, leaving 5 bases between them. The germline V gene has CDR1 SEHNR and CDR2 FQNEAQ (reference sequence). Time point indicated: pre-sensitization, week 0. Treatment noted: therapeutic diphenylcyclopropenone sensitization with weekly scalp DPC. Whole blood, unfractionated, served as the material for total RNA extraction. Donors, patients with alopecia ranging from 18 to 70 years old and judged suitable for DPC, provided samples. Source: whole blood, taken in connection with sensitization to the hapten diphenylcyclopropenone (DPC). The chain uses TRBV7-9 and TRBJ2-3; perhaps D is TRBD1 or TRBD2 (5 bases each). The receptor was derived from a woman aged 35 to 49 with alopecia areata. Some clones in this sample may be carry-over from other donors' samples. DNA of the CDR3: TGTGCCAGCAGGGGACCAGATACGCAGTATTTT. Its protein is CASRGPDTQYF.